The T cell receptor beta chain described here comes from a study of human T cells and chemical hapten exposure (dated by TCRdb to the early 2020s). At the level of the whole study: For sensitization, 2% DPC in acetone was applied to a 2 cm by 2 cm area of upper inner arm skin. Weekly therapeutic DPC doses were additionally applied to the scalp of patients throughout the roughly 23-week study period. Patch testing was performed on the upper back with Finn chambers containing 0.01% DPC, and the patch tests were scored after 6 days according to International Contact Dermatitis Research Group standards. The patient cohort, mostly female, included alopecia areata with under or over 50% scalp involvement, alopecia totalis and alopecia universalis. Libraries were pooled for sequencing, and variation in per-sample TCR yields was attributed mainly to small differences in library volumes within the pool. This study followed changes in the peripheral blood TCR repertoire in vivo during primary and secondary sensitization of alopecia patients to the hapten diphenylcyclopropenone (DPC). Blood samples were taken from patients before sensitization (week 0) and at 2, 6 and about 24 weeks after DPC sensitization. About 28 alopecia patients gave blood for TCR sequencing at one to four time points (pre-sensitization, 2, 6 and 24 weeks).

This clonotype has only a few counts. Its antigen is unknown. No base quality information exists; no much larger clone differs at one position. Reading the germline V gene (reference sequence) gives CDR1 SGHKS and CDR2 YYEKEE. The CDR3, cysteine through phenylalanine, is 19 amino acids long. The CDR3 DNA has 57 bases and is translated from base 1. Ends trimmed: V by 0 bases, J by 2 bases; bases unmatched to a gene: 14. This sample's time point label indicates: patch test 1, 2 weeks after DPC sensitization. Reading the label with the study, this specimen's treatment or condition is: therapeutic diphenylcyclopropenone sensitization with weekly scalp DPC. Blood at each patch-test visit was drawn before the patch test was applied. To be eligible, patients had to be aged 18 to 70, diagnosed with alopecia and judged suitable for DPC therapy, while pregnant patients were excluded. Unfractionated whole blood was collected in Tempus Blood RNA tubes, and total RNA was extracted from that blood.

What the research found in general, with its limitations: Expanded TCRs formed significantly more large CDR3 similarity clusters than pre-sensitization or healthy control sets, consistent with antigen-driven responses. Patch test score correlated positively with the number of PT1 expanded TCRs, reaching significance at thresholds 8, 16 and 32 but not at 4. Because every patient had alopecia, a presumed autoimmune disease, the patients' immune response might differ from that of healthy individuals. Repeated subsampling changed both the strength of the expansion versus patch-test correlation and the threshold at which the correlation became significant. DPC sensitization did not change the number of TCRs with a frequency above 1 in 1000, and there was no evidence of changes in global repertoire structure.

Library creation used RACE. The sequencer listed for this sample is NextSeq 500. During library preparation, unique molecular identifiers were attached to individual cDNA molecules so that TCRs could be counted in a quantitative, reproducible way. For every blood RNA sample, sequencing covered both the TCR alpha and TCR beta chains. In the original analysis: A median of about 89,000 TCRs per sample was observed, with a range of roughly 20,000 to 750,000. V, J and CDR3 annotation of the TCR reads was carried out using the Decombinator software suite. For the PS versus PT1 abundance plots, all samples were subsampled to the same number of TCRs (28,000). TCRs were defined as expanded if absent before sensitization and observed at least eight times at the 2-week time point. The public sequencing data were trimmed at Q25 with fastp and processed into clonotypes with MiXCR by TCRdb, which kept only in-frame beta chains. Rows with one shared CDR3 protein collapse into an entry with the most common genes and DNA. TCRdb's processing, not the authors', yielded these V and J calls. Counted in this sample were tens of thousands of distinct CDR3 sequences; around 30% of them appeared once. The ten top clones hold about 9% of the sample.

The rearranged segments are TRBV5-5 and TRBJ1-1; 9 central bases correspond to TRBD1. Material: whole blood, obtained in connection with sensitization to the hapten diphenylcyclopropenone (DPC). The sequence was obtained from a man between 40 and 49 years old with alopecia areata. Some clones in this sample may be carry-over from other donors' samples. The CDR3 region has the sequence CASSLGAYRGLGGNTEAFF. The DNA sequence is TGTGCCAGCAGCTTGGGAGCGTACAGGGGGCTGGGGGGAAACACTGAAGCTTTCTTT.